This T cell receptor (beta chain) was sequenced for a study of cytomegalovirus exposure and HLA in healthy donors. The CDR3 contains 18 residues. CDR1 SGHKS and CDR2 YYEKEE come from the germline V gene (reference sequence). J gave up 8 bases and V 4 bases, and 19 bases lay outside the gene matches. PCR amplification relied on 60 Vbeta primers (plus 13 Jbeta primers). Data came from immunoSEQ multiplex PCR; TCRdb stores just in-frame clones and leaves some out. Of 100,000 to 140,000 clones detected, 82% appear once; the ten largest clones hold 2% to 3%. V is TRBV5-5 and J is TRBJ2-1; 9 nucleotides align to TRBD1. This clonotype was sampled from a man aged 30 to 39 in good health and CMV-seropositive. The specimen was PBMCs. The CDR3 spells CASSPESRGTGPTDEQFF. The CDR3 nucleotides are TGTGCCAGCAGCCCCGAGTCTCGAGGGACAGGGCCTACCGATGAGCAGTTCTTC.